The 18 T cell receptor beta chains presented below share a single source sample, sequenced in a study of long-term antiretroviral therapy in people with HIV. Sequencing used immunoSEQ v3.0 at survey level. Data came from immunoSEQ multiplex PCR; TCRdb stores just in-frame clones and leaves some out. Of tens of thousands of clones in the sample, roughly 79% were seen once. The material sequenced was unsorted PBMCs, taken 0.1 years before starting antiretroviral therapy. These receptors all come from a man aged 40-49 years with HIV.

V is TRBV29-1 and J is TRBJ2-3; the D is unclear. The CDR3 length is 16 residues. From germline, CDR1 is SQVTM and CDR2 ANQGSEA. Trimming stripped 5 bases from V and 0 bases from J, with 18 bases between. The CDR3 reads CSVLLVFSASTDTQYF. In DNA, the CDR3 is TGCAGCGTTCTCCTGGTGTTTTCCGCCAGCACAGATACGCAGTATTTT.

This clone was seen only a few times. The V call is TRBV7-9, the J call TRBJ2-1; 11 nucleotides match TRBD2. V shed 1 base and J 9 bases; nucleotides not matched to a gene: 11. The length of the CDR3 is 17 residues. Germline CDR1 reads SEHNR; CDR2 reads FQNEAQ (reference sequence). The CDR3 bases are TGTGCCAGCAGCTTAGGATCTTGGCTAGCGGGAGGTGGTGAGCAGTTCTTC. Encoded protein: CASSLGSWLAGGGEQFF.

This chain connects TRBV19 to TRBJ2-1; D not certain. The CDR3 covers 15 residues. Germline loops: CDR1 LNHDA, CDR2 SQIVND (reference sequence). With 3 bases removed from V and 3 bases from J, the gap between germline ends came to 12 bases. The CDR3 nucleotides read TGTGCCAGTAGTATTAGTCGGACGGACTACAATGAGCAGTTCTTC. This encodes CASSISRTDYNEQFF.

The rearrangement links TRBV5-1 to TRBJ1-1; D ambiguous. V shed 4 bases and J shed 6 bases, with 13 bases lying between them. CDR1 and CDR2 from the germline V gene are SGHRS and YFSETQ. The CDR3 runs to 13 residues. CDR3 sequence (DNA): TGCGCCAGCAGCCGGCCGGGGTACCCTGAAGCTTTCTTT. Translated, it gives CASSRPGYPEAFF.

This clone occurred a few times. This CDR3 reads CASSLTGTVYEQYF. In nucleotides, the CDR3 is TGTGCCAGCAGCTTAACGGGGACGGTCTACGAGCAGTACTTC. The J gene is TRBJ2-7, the V gene TRBV7-8; the D call may be TRBD1 or TRBD2 (5 bases each). Germline V gene lookup returns CDR1 SGHVS and CDR2 FQNEAQ. The CDR3 length is 14 residues. With 2 bases removed from V and 3 bases from J, the gap between germline ends came to 11 bases.

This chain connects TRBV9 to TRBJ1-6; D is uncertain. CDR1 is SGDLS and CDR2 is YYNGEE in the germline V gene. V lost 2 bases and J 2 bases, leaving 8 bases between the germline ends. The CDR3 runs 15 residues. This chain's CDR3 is CASSVGRPYNSPLHF. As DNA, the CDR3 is TGTGCCAGCAGCGTGGGCAGGCCCTATAATTCACCCCTCCACTTT.

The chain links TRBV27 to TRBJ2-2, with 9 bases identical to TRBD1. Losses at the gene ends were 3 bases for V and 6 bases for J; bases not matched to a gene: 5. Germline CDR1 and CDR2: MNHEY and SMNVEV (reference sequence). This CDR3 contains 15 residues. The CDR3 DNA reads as TGTGCCAGCAGTTTTGCCCGGACAGGGGCCGGGGAGCTGTTTTTT. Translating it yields CASSFARTGAGELFF.

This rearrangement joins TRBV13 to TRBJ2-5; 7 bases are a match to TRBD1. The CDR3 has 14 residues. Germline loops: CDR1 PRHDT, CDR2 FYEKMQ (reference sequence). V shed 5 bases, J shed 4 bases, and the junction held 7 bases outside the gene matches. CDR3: CASSKQGLGETQYF. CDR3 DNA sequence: TGTGCCAGCAGCAAACAGGGGCTGGGAGAGACCCAGTACTTC.

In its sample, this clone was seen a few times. CDR3 loop: CASSESLGTEAFF. The CDR3 bases are TGTGCCAGCAGTGAATCTCTGGGGACTGAAGCTTTCTTT. This chain links TRBV6-1 with TRBJ1-1; no clear D. Germline CDR1 and CDR2: MNHNS and SASEGT. Trimming shortened V by 2 bases and J by 5 bases, and 9 bases separated the two germline ends. This CDR3 region has 13 residues.

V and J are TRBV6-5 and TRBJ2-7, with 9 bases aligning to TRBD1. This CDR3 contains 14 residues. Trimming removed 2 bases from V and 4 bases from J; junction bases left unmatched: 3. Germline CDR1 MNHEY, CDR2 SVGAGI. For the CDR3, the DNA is TGTGCCAGCAGTTACGGACAGGGGAATTACGAGCAGTACTTC. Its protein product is CASSYGQGNYEQYF.

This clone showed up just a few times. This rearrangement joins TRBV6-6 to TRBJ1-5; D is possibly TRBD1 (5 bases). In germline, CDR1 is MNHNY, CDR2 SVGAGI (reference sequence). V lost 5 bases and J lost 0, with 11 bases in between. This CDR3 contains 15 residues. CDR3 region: CASSQQGDSNQPQHF. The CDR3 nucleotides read TGTGCCAGCAGTCAGCAGGGAGATAGCAATCAGCCCCAGCATTTT.

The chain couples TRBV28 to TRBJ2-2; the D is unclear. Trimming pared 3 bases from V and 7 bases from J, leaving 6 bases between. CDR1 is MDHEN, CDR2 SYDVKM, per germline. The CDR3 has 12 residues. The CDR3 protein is CASSFRVGELFF. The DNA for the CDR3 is TGTGCCAGCAGTTTTCGGGTCGGGGAGCTGTTTTTT.

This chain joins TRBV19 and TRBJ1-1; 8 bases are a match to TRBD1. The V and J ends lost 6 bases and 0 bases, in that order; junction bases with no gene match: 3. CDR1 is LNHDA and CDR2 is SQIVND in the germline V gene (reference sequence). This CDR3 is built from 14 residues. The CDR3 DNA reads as TGTGCCAGTAGCCAGGGGGCCATGAACACTGAAGCTTTCTTT. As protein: CASSQGAMNTEAFF. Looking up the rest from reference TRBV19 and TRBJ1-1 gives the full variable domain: DGGITQSPKYLFRKEGQNVTLSCEQNLNHDAMYWYRQDPGQGLRLIYYSQIVNDFQKGDIAEGYSVSREKKESFPLTVTSAQKNPTAFYLCASSQGAMNTEAFFGQGTRLTVV.

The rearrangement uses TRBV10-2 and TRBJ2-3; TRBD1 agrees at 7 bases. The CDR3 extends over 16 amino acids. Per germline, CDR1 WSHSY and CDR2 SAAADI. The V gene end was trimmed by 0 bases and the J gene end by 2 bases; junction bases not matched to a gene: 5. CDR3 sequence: CASSESRDSFTDTQYF. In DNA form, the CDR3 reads TGCGCCAGCAGTGAGTCGAGGGACAGCTTCACAGATACGCAGTATTTT.

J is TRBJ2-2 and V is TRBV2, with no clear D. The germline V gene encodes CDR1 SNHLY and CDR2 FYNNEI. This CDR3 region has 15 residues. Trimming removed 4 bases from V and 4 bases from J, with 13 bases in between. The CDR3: CASSANGVSTGELFF. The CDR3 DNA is TGTGCCAGCAGTGCGAACGGAGTCTCCACCGGGGAGCTGTTTTTT.

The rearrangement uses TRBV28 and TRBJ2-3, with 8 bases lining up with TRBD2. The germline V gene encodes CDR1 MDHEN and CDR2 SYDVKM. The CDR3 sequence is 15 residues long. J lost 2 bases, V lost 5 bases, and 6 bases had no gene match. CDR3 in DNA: TGTGCCAGCAGTCGAGCGGGGGCCAACACAGATACGCAGTATTTT. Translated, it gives CASSRAGANTDTQYF.

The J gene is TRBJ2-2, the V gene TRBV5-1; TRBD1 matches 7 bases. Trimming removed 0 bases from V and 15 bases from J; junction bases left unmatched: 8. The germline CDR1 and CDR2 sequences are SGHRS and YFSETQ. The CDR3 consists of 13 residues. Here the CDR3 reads CASSLAYDRALFF. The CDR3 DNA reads TGCGCCAGCAGCTTGGCCTACGACAGGGCCTTGTTTTTT. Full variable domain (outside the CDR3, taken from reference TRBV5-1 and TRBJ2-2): KAGVTQTPRYLIKTRGQQVTLSCSPISGHRSVSWYQQTPGQGLQFLFEYFSETQRNKGNFPGRFSGRQFSNSRSEMNVSTLELGDSALYLCASSLAYDRALFFGEGSRLTVL.

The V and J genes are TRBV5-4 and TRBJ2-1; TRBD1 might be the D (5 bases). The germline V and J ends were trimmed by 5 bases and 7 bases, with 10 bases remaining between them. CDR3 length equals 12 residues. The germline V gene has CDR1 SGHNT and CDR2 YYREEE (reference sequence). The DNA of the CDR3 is TGTGCCAGCAGTTCCAGGGAAAATGAGCAGTTCTTC. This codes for CASSSRENEQFF.